Presented here are 11 T cell receptor beta chains from one specimen sequenced in a study of blood T cell repertoires in COVID-19. Only in-frame clones appear in the TCRdb table, and some are missing; sequencing was by immunoSEQ multiplex PCR. The sample lists about 260,000 clones, about nine tenths occurring once. What was sequenced was peripheral blood. The receptors were sampled from a woman in her thirties or forties with acute or convalescent COVID-19.

The chain joins TRBV28 to TRBJ1-3; TRBD1 might be the D (6 bases). Germline CDR1 and CDR2: MDHEN and SYDVKM. The CDR3 is 14 residues long. V was pared by 7 bases and J by 4 bases, with 14 bases between. The CDR3 nucleotides are TGTGCCAGCACTCTGGGGGGGCTCGGAAACACCATATATTTT. As protein: CASTLGGLGNTIYF. Based on the CDR3 plus reference TRBV28 and TRBJ1-3, the full variable domain is DVKVTQSSRYLVKRTGEKVFLECVQDMDHENMFWYRQDPGLGLRLIYFSYDVKMKEKGDIPEGYSVSREKKERFSLILESASTNQTSMYLCASTLGGLGNTIYFGEGSWLTVV.

This clone has just a few counts. The J gene is TRBJ1-3, the V gene TRBV10-3, with no clear D. In germline, CDR1 is ENHRY, CDR2 SYGVKD. Trimming removed 7 bases from V and 0 bases from J, with 16 bases in between. The CDR3 is made up of 16 amino acids. CDR3 region: CAINGDQALSGNTIYF. The CDR3 DNA reads as TGTGCCATCAACGGCGATCAGGCTCTCTCTGGAAACACCATATATTTT.

This clone occurred a few times. J is TRBJ2-3 and V is TRBV7-3; 8 bases match TRBD2. With 0 bases clipped from V and 6 bases from J, the junction kept 5 bases outside the gene matches. Looked up from germline, CDR1 is SGHTA and CDR2 is FQGTGA. The CDR3 is 15 amino acids. DNA of the CDR3: TGTGCCAGCAGCTTAACTGGCGGGGGGCCGGATACGCAGTATTTT. It translates to CASSLTGGGPDTQYF.

This chain connects TRBV2 to TRBJ2-1, with D possibly being TRBD2 (6 bases). V was pared by 9 bases and J by 8 bases, with 20 bases between. Germline values: CDR1 SNHLY, CDR2 FYNNEI. The length of the CDR3 is 14 residues. The CDR3 loop reads CASVMITASDEQFF. The CDR3 bases are TGTGCCAGTGTAATGATCACTGCTAGCGATGAGCAGTTCTTC.

This clone was found a few times. The chain uses TRBV30 and TRBJ1-1; no clear D gene. The CDR3 loop spans 14 amino acids. The V and J ends lost 0 bases and 10 bases respectively, with 18 bases between them. Germline V gives CDR1 GTSNPN, CDR2 SVGIG (reference sequence). DNA for the CDR3: TGTGCCTGGAGTGTACGAGGTGTGGCAGTGGGAGCTTTCTTT. Its translation is CAWSVRGVAVGAFF.

As DNA, the CDR3 is TGTGCCAGTACGACAGGGGGCGACTATCAGCCCCAGCATTTT. Its translation is CASTTGGDYQPQHF. The gene calls are TRBV19 and TRBJ1-5, with 10 positions matching TRBD1. J gave up 5 bases and V 7 bases, and 5 bases lay outside the gene matches. In germline, CDR1 is LNHDA, CDR2 SQIVND (reference sequence). CDR3 length equals 14 residues.

For the CDR3, the DNA is TGTGCCAGCAGTTTAGTAATGGGGGGATCCTACACCTTC. This gives the protein CASSLVMGGSYTF. The chain combines TRBV27 with TRBJ1-2; a possible D gene is TRBD1 (5 bases). With 2 bases removed from V and 10 bases from J, the gap between germline ends came to 14 bases. Looked up from germline, CDR1 is MNHEY and CDR2 is SMNVEV (reference sequence). The CDR3 loop spans 13 amino acids.

This chain uses TRBV6-6 with TRBJ2-7; D is perhaps TRBD2 (5 bases). The CDR3 runs to 14 residues. V was shortened by 2 bases and J by 5 bases, with 13 bases between the two germline ends. Germline V lookup: CDR1 MNHNY, CDR2 SVGAGI (reference sequence). CDR3 sequence: CASSYAVHGDEQYV. As DNA, the CDR3 is TGTGCCAGCAGTTACGCGGTTCACGGGGACGAGCAGTACGTC.

The V and J genes are TRBV19 and TRBJ1-5; no clear D gene. CDR3 size: 13 residues. V lost 5 bases and J 7 bases, leaving 12 bases between the germline ends. Per germline, CDR1 LNHDA and CDR2 SQIVND (reference sequence). The CDR3 protein is CASSSVPGQPQHF. Here the CDR3 DNA reads TGTGCCAGTAGTTCAGTTCCGGGACAGCCCCAGCATTTT.

This clone was recorded only once. This sequence joins TRBV18 and TRBJ2-5, with TRBD1 matching over 8 bases. CDR1 is KGHSH, CDR2 LQKENI, per germline. V dropped 1 base and J dropped 4; count of bases not matched to a gene: 5. The CDR3 is 15 residues long. This CDR3 is CASSPLVQGGETQYF. CDR3 nucleotide sequence: TGTGCCAGCTCACCACTAGTACAGGGGGGAGAGACCCAGTACTTC.

CDR3 amino acids: CASAAGNTIYF. CDR3 nucleotides: TGTGCCAGCGCAGCTGGAAACACCATATATTTT. This chain uses TRBV11-2 with TRBJ1-3; D call uncertain. The CDR3 is 11 amino acids. V was trimmed by 8 bases and J by 2 bases, leaving 4 bases between them. Per germline, CDR1 SGHAT and CDR2 FQNNGV.